The 7 T cell receptor beta chains below all came from one sample that was sequenced in a study of beta chain features in type 1 diabetes. Findings and caveats of the study: Patients with Type 1 diabetes showed moderately but significantly shorter TCRB CDR3s in all four CD4+ subsets.

cDNA synthesis used the whole RNA isolate, giving expressed TCRB sequences. Here immunoSEQ multiplex PCR was the method, and the copy in TCRdb shows in-frame clones only, minus some. Of approximately 170,000 clones listed, roughly 8% are singletons. These TCRs are of unknown antigen specificity. The sample taken for sequencing was central memory CD4+ T cells from blood. The receptor source for this set is a young man with type 1 diabetes.

This clone appeared a few times. The chain combines TRBV5-1 with TRBJ1-6; 9 nucleotides line up with TRBD1. This CDR3 contains 16 residues. Germline CDR1 SGHRS, CDR2 YFSETQ. Unmatched junction bases numbered 8, after V lost 0 bases and J lost 10 bases. In DNA, the CDR3 is TGCGCCAGCAGCTTGGCGCAAGGACAGGGGCGCTCACCCCTCCACTTT. Protein product: CASSLAQGQGRSPLHF. The variable domain in full, completed from reference TRBV5-1 and TRBJ1-6, reads KAGVTQTPRYLIKTRGQQVTLSCSPISGHRSVSWYQQTPGQGLQFLFEYFSETQRNKGNFPGRFSGRQFSNSRSEMNVSTLELGDSALYLCASSLAQGQGRSPLHFGNGTRLTVT.

The V call is TRBV5-4, the J call TRBJ1-1, with TRBD1 identical over 8 bases. In germline, CDR1 is SGHNT, CDR2 YYREEE (reference sequence). The CDR3 runs 14 residues. Trimming cost V 3 bases and J 5 bases; bases outside gene matches: 6. In DNA, the CDR3 is TGTGCCAGCAGCTCAGGGGGCGCGGGGACTGAAGCTTTCTTT. Translation gives CASSSGGAGTEAFF.

The table lists this clone with a few counts. This sample includes further DNA sequences coding for the same CDR3. The chain uses TRBV7-2 and TRBJ1-1, with unresolved D. The CDR3 covers 13 residues. Germline loops: CDR1 SGHTA, CDR2 FQGNSA. V was pared by 5 bases and J by 1 base, with 8 bases between. Written as DNA, the CDR3 is TGTGCCAGCAGCGCCGGGAGGAACACTGAAGCTTTCTTT. Its translation is CASSAGRNTEAFF.

This clone was counted at least ten times. V is TRBV18 and J is TRBJ1-4; perhaps TRBD1 as D (5 bases). The V end lost 5 bases, the J end lost 7 bases, and 14 bases lay between the germline ends. The CDR3 runs to 14 residues. Germline V gives CDR1 KGHSH, CDR2 LQKENI. The CDR3 is CASSGGTFGEKLFF. The CDR3 DNA follows: TGTGCCAGCTCAGGCGGGACCTTTGGTGAAAAACTGTTTTTT.

The V gene is TRBV4-1, the J gene TRBJ2-7; 8 bases fit TRBD1. V lost 3 bases and J lost 4; bases outside the gene matches: 17. The length of the CDR3 is 18 residues. The germline V gene has CDR1 MGHRA and CDR2 YSYEKL. Here the CDR3 reads CASSQGSSSRTGQYEQYF. In DNA, the CDR3 is TGCGCCAGCAGCCAGGGATCATCTTCAAGGACAGGGCAGTACGAGCAGTACTTC.

This clone turned up a few times. V and J are TRBV7-9 and TRBJ2-2, with D possibly matching TRBD2 (5 bases). CDR1 SEHNR and CDR2 FQNEAQ come from the germline V gene (reference sequence). Trimming shortened V by 7 bases and J by 4 bases, and 19 bases separated the two germline ends. This CDR3 is built from 16 residues. The DNA of the CDR3 is TGTGCCAGCAACCAAAATACCCCGGGGTTCACCGGGGAGCTGTTTTTT. This encodes CASNQNTPGFTGELFF.

The chain links TRBV30 to TRBJ1-4; possibly TRBD1 for D (5 bases). Germline V lookup: CDR1 GTSNPN, CDR2 SVGIG (reference sequence). V lost 4 bases to trimming and J lost 8 bases, with 17 bases between them. The length of the CDR3 is 14 residues. The CDR3 loop reads CAWTGLAGEEKLFF. DNA of the CDR3: TGTGCCTGGACAGGGCTGGCCGGCGAAGAAAAACTGTTTTTT.